This TCR beta chain was found in a study of cytomegalovirus exposure and HLA in healthy donors. CDR1 MNHNS and CDR2 SASEGT come from the germline V gene. This CDR3 contains 16 residues. V was trimmed by 4 bases and J by 6 bases, leaving 19 bases between them. The PCR contained 60 Vbeta and 13 Jbeta primers. TCRdb keeps only in-frame clones here, not all; method: immunoSEQ multiplex PCR. The data show some 100,000 clones, 77% seen once. Sequencing used PBMCs. The sequence derives from a man aged 40-49 years in good health and CMV-seropositive. V and J are TRBV6-1 and TRBJ1-5, with D maybe TRBD1 (5 bases). The CDR3 region has the DNA TGTGCCAGCAGTGGTACCACCCAGGGTCCGGGTCAGCCCCAGCATTTT. Translating gives CASSGTTQGPGQPQHF.